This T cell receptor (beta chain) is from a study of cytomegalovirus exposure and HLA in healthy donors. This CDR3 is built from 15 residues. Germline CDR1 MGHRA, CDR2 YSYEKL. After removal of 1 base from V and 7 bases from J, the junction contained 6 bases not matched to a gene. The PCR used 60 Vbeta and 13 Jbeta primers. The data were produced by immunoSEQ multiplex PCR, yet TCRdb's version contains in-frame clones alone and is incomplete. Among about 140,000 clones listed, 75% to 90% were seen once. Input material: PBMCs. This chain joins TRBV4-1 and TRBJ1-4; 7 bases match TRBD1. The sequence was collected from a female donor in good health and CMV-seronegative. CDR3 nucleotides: TGCGCCAGCAGCCAAGTAGGGGGCGAGGGTGAAAAACTGTTTTTT. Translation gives CASSQVGGEGEKLFF.